A selection of T cell receptor beta chains follows, all from one sample in a study of shared clonotypes between healthy human individuals. The method was immunoSEQ multiplex PCR; TCRdb's version includes in-frame clones alone and lacks a portion of them. The table includes 2.5 million or so clones, roughly 92% detected once. Sequenced input: naive CD4+ T cells sorted from blood. These TCRs come from a man in his late teens or twenties in good health. The conserved cysteine and the conserved F or W are not part of the CDR3 here.

j_call,v_call,cdr3_aa
TRBJ1-1,TRBV5-1,ASSLSVLNTEAF
TRBJ1-4,TRBV5-8,ASSYGQTNEKLF
TRBJ2-5,TRBV7-2,ASSGLAGVRGETQY
TRBJ2-7,TRBV9,ASSVSSGSSYEQY
TRBJ1-1,TRBV15,ATSREGRTEAF
TRBJ1-2,TRBV19,ASSPGGGNYGYT
TRBJ2-5,TRBV5-1,ASGPTSRWVEETQY
TRBJ2-7,TRBV6-1,ASSLNEQY
TRBJ2-1,TRBV10-2,ASTPPTSGRYNEQF
TRBJ2-7,TRBV6-6,ASSNPGQGFYEQY
TRBJ2-5,TRBV28,ASSSPAGGVETQY
TRBJ1-2,TRBV5-1,ASSSSGGSNGYT
TRBJ2-7,TRBV11-2,ASSRTRGAGDSYEQY
TRBJ1-6,TRBV1,TSSPGPTIAGSPLH
TRBJ2-1,TRBV13,ASSFKGGSYNEQF
TRBJ2-7,TRBV2,ASSDGLPPDEQY